This T cell receptor (beta chain) appears in the sequencing data of a study of T cell repertoires in cytomegalovirus infection. Regarding the study as a whole: Clonotype analysis showed dominance of the ex vivo response by HLA-C-restricted CMV-specific TCR beta clonotypes. Summed public TCR beta family frequency identified CMV carriers bearing the relevant HLA.

TCRdb analysed the reads with MiXCR anew, one entry per CDR3 protein. The sample holds hundreds of thousands of distinct CDR3 sequences, approximately 30% seen once. This clonotype was seen a handful of times. Its target is unknown. This material consisted of cultured CD8+ T cells from PBMCs, taken from culture after CMV antigen stimulation. The TCR originated in a human donor in good health (CMV status not recorded). Some clones in this sample may be carry-over from other donors' samples.

CDR3 bases: TGTGCCAGCAGCCAGGGGGCTTCCAAAAACATTCAGTACTTC. It is translated as CASSQGASKNIQYF. The rearrangement joins TRBV7-8 to TRBJ2-4; 8 bases are shared with TRBD1. V lost 5 bases to trimming and J lost 2 bases; unmatched junction nucleotides: 2. The CDR3 runs 14 residues. Germline loops: CDR1 SGHVS, CDR2 FQNEAQ.